This T cell receptor (beta chain) was documented in a study of immune characterization of retroperitoneal liposarcoma. The CDR3 has 14 amino acids. In germline, CDR1 is MNHEY, CDR2 SMNVEV (reference sequence). MiXCR was run by TCRdb on the PCR reads, yielding one entry per CDR3 protein. The repertoire holds about 12,000 distinct CDR3 sequences, with approximately 50% as singletons. This clonotype was seen repeatedly, ten times or more. This receptor was obtained from a female donor with retroperitoneal liposarcoma. Source material: tumor tissue. The chain has TRBV27 and TRBJ2-1; D is uncertain. The DNA end is a closer match to TRBJ2-7, so the J assignment may be wrong. CDR3 DNA sequence: TGTGCCAGCAGTTTCGAGAGCTCCTACAATGAGCAGTACTTC. This encodes CASSFESSYNEQYF.